The sequence of this T cell receptor beta chain was determined in a study of shared clonotypes between healthy human individuals (dated by TCRdb to about 2020). For the study in its entirety: Three men and two women, aged 18 to 49 years, made up the cohort. For each donor, CD4 naive and CD4 memory were each run on three plates, CD8 naive on two plates, and CD8 memory on one plate. To estimate repertoire size and how much clonotype sharing occurs between individuals, the study deeply sequenced the blood TCR repertoires of roughly 5 healthy adults. To increase sequencing depth and limit assay-specific biases, different laboratories used diverse techniques to prepare libraries and sequence TCR repertoires. Each donor's leukapheresis produced roughly between roughly 0.85 and 9 billion PBMCs. Here is what the overall study found, with its caveats: When four donors were compared, the shared fraction of clonotypes was around 5.1% for naive CD4, around 3.6% for naive CD8, 2% to 2.5% for memory CD4, and 0.4% for memory CD8. Sampling was restricted to blood, and TCR repertoires in tissue are likely to differ from TCR repertoires in blood. Pairwise subsampling led to the expectation that sequencing depth would affect the degree of clonotype sharing among donors. Estimated clonotype richness was generally larger for naive than for memory subsets. Even with the large sequencing depth, rarefaction of the sorted-subset datasets indicated that sequencing was incomplete. Clonotypes shared by all four sorted-subset donors showed higher generation probabilities than non-shared clonotypes. Because the study included only a small number of donors, the genetic and exposure-history diversity represented was limited.

About this clone: The antigen it recognizes is unknown. The input lacks base qualities; no much larger clone sits a single base away.

The donors were healthy, HIV-negative adults who had no recently reported acute infections or vaccinations. Only Caucasian adults living in Nashville, Tennessee, USA were represented among the donors. Magnetic negative selection was used to enrich CD4+ T cells, after which naive cells were positively selected on CD45RA and the negative fraction became the memory subset. Blood was collected by leukapheresis, and PBMCs were isolated by Ficoll-Histopaque density gradient centrifugation and then cryopreserved in liquid nitrogen vapor phase. Purity and quantity of every magnetically sorted T cell population were checked by analytical flow cytometry. Genomic DNA was isolated from each sorted fraction and quantified by UV absorbance on a Nanodrop 2000c. V is pared back by 1 base and J by 14 bases, with 17 bases lying between the germline termini. Based on the germline V gene, the CDR1 and CDR2 sequences are SGHTA and FQGNSA. Taken from cysteine to phenylalanine, the CDR3 has 14 residues. The retained sequence is limited to the CDR3, 42 bases, with the frame set at the first base.

TCR CDR3 regions were amplified from genomic DNA by multiplex PCR using the deep immunoSEQ assay. Genomic DNA extracted from each cell subset was distributed evenly over all wells of several immunoSEQ 96-well plates, and each plate served as one replicate. For sorted subsets, each replicate PCR was loaded with 200 ng genomic DNA, equivalent to about 30,000 T cell genomes. Purified libraries were quantified with a Qubit 3.0 fluorometer, sized on a Bioanalyzer 2100, and re-quantified with the KAPA Library Quantification kit. Every immunoSEQ 96-well plate was sequenced on a dedicated single-read 150-cycle Illumina NextSeq 550 flow cell. In the paper's pipeline: Because only junctional sequences without quality scores were contained in the immunoSEQ output, filtering matching that applied to full-length reads could not be performed. Sequences were annotated with PyIR, a Python wrapper for IgBLAST v1.9, using IMGT germline references to assign V/J genes and CDR3. Reads with weak V/J assignments (E-value above 1e-6), missing CDR3, stop codons, out-of-frame junctions, or ambiguous translated residues were removed. V3J clonotypes were defined as sequences sharing an identical inferred V gene, J gene, and CDR3 amino acid sequence. To compute the percentage overlap between repertoires, the number of shared unique clonotypes was divided by the size of the smaller repertoire. RTK rarefaction, the Chao1 estimator, and Recon v2.1 estimates of unobserved clonotypes were used to assess repertoire richness. Generation probabilities for all TCRbeta clonotypes obtained by the gDNA method from a few donors were computed using OLGA. This immuneACCESS table, as held by TCRdb, lists in-frame sequences with V and J called but not all clones. Of the missing ones, under half trace to an unresolved V gene in checked studies; the others have no known cause. The V and J calls and the clone size are those of that table, but D and trimming were determined from the DNA. This sample is represented by millions of clones; around nine tenths of them were singletons. The leading ten clones occupy roughly 0.13% of the sample.

This receptor chain uses TRBV7-2 and TRBJ1-4, with TRBD1 as a weak D call on 6 bases. Sequenced input: naive CD4+ T cells sorted from blood. The cell subset or site label, read with the paper, signifies: CD45RA+ positively selected. The receptor was derived from a man in his late teens or twenties in good health. The sequence in DNA is TGTGCCAGCAGCTTAGAGTTTGACGACAGGTCGCTGTTTTTT. It specifies CASSLEFDDRSLFF.